Detailed here is one TCR beta chain. Its antigen remains unknown. The data are from a study of cytomegalovirus exposure and HLA in healthy donors. Whole-study findings and limits: In a later analysis, at a false discovery rate of 0.05, about 15,000 TCR beta sequences were associated with HLA alleles. The likely origin of a cluster of highly shared sequence variants was a sequencing artifact. Later analysis found that TCR beta chains associated with HLA were more clonally expanded than other, equally common chains.

Both 60 Vbeta primers and 13 Jbeta primers went into the PCR. Some clones are missing from TCRdb's copy, which holds only in-frame ones; the method was immunoSEQ multiplex PCR. The sample lists 90,000 to 150,000 clones, 77% occurring once. Trimming removed 4 bases at V and 0 bases at J, with 12 bases between. Germline V gene data show CDR1 as SEHNR and CDR2 as FQNEAQ (reference sequence). The CDR3 has 15 residues. Material for sequencing was PBMCs. V gene TRBV7-9 combines with J gene TRBJ2-5; D is undetermined. The origin of this receptor is a human donor in good health. CDR3 DNA sequence: TGTGCCAGCAGCTCCGAGCTGAGGTACCAAGAGACCCAGTACTTC. It specifies CASSSELRYQETQYF.